Listed below are T cell receptor beta chains from one sample, sequenced in a study of kidney transplant recipient with SARS-CoV-2 infection. TCRdb independently ran MiXCR on the reads; one entry per CDR3 protein. Among 200,000 to 300,000 distinct CDR3 sequences, 25% to 35% were seen once, and the ten largest hold under 9.5%. Specimen: a blood sample, collected at baseline and between days 110 and 120 from a kidney transplant recipient. The receptor set was obtained from a male patient in his thirties who had COVID-19 and was a kidney transplant recipient. Some T cells may be supplied by the graft donor. Each CDR3 is given with its conserved first and last residue. The order of the fields is V gene, D gene, J gene, clone size, CDR3 protein, CDR3 DNA. A D gene is named only where the DNA matches it firmly. Size is omitted from some rows. Given values are once, few, many or a class for expanded clones.

>TRBV9|TRBD1|TRBJ1-6|many
CASTTGDHSPLHF
TGTGCCAGCACGACAGGGGATCATTCACCCCTCCACTTT
>TRBV18|.|TRBJ2-7|many
CASSPRPSSYEQYF
TGTGCCAGCTCACCCAGACCCAGCTCCTACGAGCAGTACTTC
>TRBV11-2|TRBD2|TRBJ2-1|.
CASSLVASGGNEQFF
TGTGCCAGCAGCTTAGTGGCTAGCGGGGGCAATGAGCAGTTCTTC
>TRBV27|TRBD1|TRBJ2-6|many
CASSKDRAAGANVLTF
TGTGCCAGCAGTAAGGACAGGGCGGCTGGGGCCAACGTCCTGACTTTC
>TRBV20-1|.|TRBJ1-5|many
CSVGGNQPQHF
TGCAGTGTCGGCGGGAATCAGCCCCAGCATTTT
>TRBV27|.|TRBJ1-5|many
CASSLGRGPSLQHF
TGTGCCAGCAGTTTGGGCAGGGGCCCCTCGCTCCAGCATTTT
>TRBV10-3|.|TRBJ2-3|few
CAISDDLSDPTDTQYF
TGTGCCATCAGTGACGACCTCAGCGACCCCACAGATACGCAGTATTTT
>TRBV11-1|.|TRBJ1-2|many
CASSYRHKAGKTYGYTF
TGTGCCAGCAGCTATCGACATAAGGCTGGAAAGACCTATGGCTACACCTTC
>TRBV20-1|TRBD1|TRBJ1-1|many
CSASPIRGRENTEAFF
TGCAGTGCTAGTCCAATCAGGGGGCGTGAAAACACTGAAGCTTTCTTT
>TRBV12-3/TRBV12-4|TRBD2|TRBJ2-4|many
CASSFSPLPGLADLAKNIQYF
TGTGCCAGCAGTTTTTCCCCACTACCGGGACTAGCGGACCTAGCCAAAAACATTCAGTACTTC
>TRBV16|.|TRBJ1-2|.
CASSARAVVRKTYGYTF
TGTGCCAGCAGCGCACGAGCGGTCGTTAGAAAGACCTATGGCTACACCTTC
>TRBV5-1|TRBD2|TRBJ2-1|many
CASSGLAGSYNEQFF
TGCGCCAGCAGCGGACTAGCGGGATCCTACAATGAGCAGTTCTTC
>TRBV7-2|.|TRBJ1-2|many
CASSSWIRDGKTYGYTF
TGTGCCAGCAGCTCTTGGATCAGAGACGGAAAGACCTATGGCTACACCTTC
>TRBV28|TRBD2|TRBJ2-5|few
CASSTSGVLQTQYF
TGTGCCAGTTCGACTAGCGGGGTGTTGCAGACCCAGTACTTC